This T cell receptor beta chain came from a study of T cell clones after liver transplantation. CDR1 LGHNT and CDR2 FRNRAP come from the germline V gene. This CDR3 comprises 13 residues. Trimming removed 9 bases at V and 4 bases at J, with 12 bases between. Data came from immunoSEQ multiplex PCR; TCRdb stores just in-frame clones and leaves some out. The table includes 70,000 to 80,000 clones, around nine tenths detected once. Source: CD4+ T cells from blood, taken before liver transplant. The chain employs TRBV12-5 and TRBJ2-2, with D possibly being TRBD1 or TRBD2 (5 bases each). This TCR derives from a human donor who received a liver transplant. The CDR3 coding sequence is TGTGCTAGCCATCCGGGGACCACCGGGGAGCTGTTTTTT. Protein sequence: CASHPGTTGELFF.